The T cell receptor beta chain under discussion was sequenced for a study of shared clonotypes between healthy human individuals. General observations from the study: Unshared clonotypes carried lower generation probabilities than those common to all four donors.

About this clone itself: Antigen specificity is unknown. The sample carries other DNA sequences with the same CDR3.

CD45RO-negative cells were positively selected for CCR7, leaving out terminally differentiated effector memory CD45RA+ cells. Donors comprised only Caucasian adults living in Nashville, Tennessee. Profiling relied on immunoSEQ multiplex PCR, and the TCRdb table lists in-frame clones only, not all of them. The table includes more than 2 million clones, about 95% detected once. CDR1 and CDR2 from the germline V gene are MNHEY and SMNVEV (reference sequence). This CDR3 is 14 amino acids long. Trimming took off 0 bases at V and 1 base at J, with 7 bases between the two ends. This receptor was identified in a man younger than 35 in good health. The rearrangement joins TRBV27 to TRBJ2-7; tentative D call: TRBD2 (5 bases). The sequencing input was naive CD8+ T cells sorted from blood. The CDR3: CASSLSGASYEQYF. The CDR3 DNA reads as TGTGCCAGCAGTTTATCGGGAGCGTCCTACGAGCAGTACTTC.